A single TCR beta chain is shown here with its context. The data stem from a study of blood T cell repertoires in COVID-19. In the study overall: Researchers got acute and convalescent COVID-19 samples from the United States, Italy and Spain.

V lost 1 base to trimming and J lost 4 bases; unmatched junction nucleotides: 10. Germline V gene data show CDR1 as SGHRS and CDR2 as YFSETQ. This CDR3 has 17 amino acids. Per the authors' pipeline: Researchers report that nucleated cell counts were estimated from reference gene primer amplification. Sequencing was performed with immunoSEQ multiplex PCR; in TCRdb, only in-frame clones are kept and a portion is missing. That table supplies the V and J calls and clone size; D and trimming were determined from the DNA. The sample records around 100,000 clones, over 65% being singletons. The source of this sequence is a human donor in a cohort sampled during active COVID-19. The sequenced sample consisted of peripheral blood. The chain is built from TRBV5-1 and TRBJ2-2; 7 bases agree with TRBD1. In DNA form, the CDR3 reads TGCGCCAGCAGCTTGATAGGGGGCCGGGCCGGCACCGGGGAGCTGTTTTTT. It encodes CASSLIGGRAGTGELFF.